The rows below give T cell receptor beta chains drawn from one sample of a study of blood T cells in healthy people across ages. TCRdb re-called the 5' RACE reads with MiXCR, one entry per CDR3 protein. The sample consists of some 1.6 million distinct CDR3 sequences, 30% to 35% of them appearing once. Sample: blood. These receptors originate from a woman between 25 and 40 years old in good health. CDR3s include the opening cysteine and the closing phenylalanine or tryptophan. Not every row has a clone size; where given, it reads once, few, many or a size class.

CDR3 length: 13
clone size: few
J gene: TRBJ1-2
V gene: TRBV10-1
CDR3 protein: CASSSDRFYGYTF

CDR3 length: 15
clone size: NA
J gene: TRBJ2-5
V gene: TRBV10-3
CDR3 protein: CAISGALAGEETQYF

CDR3 length: 16
clone size: NA
J gene: TRBJ1-1
V gene: TRBV15
CDR3 protein: CATSRGGGVLNTEAFF

CDR3 length: 15
clone size: NA
J gene: TRBJ2-7
V gene: TRBV3-1
CDR3 protein: CASSSRLAEDYEQYF

CDR3 length: 13
clone size: NA
J gene: TRBJ2-7
V gene: TRBV29-1
CDR3 protein: CSVVPQTGSEQYF

CDR3 length: 16
clone size: NA
J gene: TRBJ2-3
V gene: TRBV6-2/TRBV6-3
CDR3 protein: CASSLSLAGGPDTQYF

CDR3 length: 15
clone size: NA
J gene: TRBJ2-1
V gene: TRBV7-9
CDR3 protein: CASGPVAGGYNEQFF

CDR3 length: 15
clone size: NA
J gene: TRBJ2-1
V gene: TRBV4-1
CDR3 protein: CASSPDRQGGNEQFF

CDR3 length: 13
clone size: NA
J gene: TRBJ2-7
V gene: TRBV6-1
CDR3 protein: CANGQGAFYEQYF

CDR3 length: 15
clone size: few
J gene: TRBJ2-3
V gene: TRBV2
CDR3 protein: CASSTSLASTDTQYF

CDR3 length: 16
clone size: NA
J gene: TRBJ1-5
V gene: TRBV10-3
CDR3 protein: CATQSEGGLGNQPQHF

CDR3 length: 11
clone size: NA
J gene: TRBJ2-7
V gene: TRBV29-1
CDR3 protein: CSVSEVWEQYF

CDR3 length: 16
clone size: few
J gene: TRBJ2-1
V gene: TRBV2
CDR3 protein: CASRRRDSTSYNEQFF

CDR3 length: 14
clone size: few
J gene: TRBJ2-7
V gene: TRBV27
CDR3 protein: CASSLLQGASEQYF

CDR3 length: 16
clone size: NA
J gene: TRBJ2-7
V gene: TRBV7-9
CDR3 protein: CASSLARGAAGYEQYF

CDR3 length: 10
clone size: few
J gene: TRBJ2-2
V gene: TRBV30
CDR3 protein: CAWWAGELFF

CDR3 length: 13
clone size: NA
J gene: TRBJ2-3
V gene: TRBV20-1
CDR3 protein: CSARTAVRDTQYF

CDR3 length: 15
clone size: many
J gene: TRBJ2-3
V gene: TRBV12-3/TRBV12-4
CDR3 protein: CASSDSGFGTDTQYF

CDR3 length: 14
clone size: NA
J gene: TRBJ1-1
V gene: TRBV12-3/TRBV12-4
CDR3 protein: CASSFRHVNTEAFF

CDR3 length: 14
clone size: few
J gene: TRBJ1-6
V gene: TRBV7-3
CDR3 protein: CASSPDRGMSPLHF

CDR3 length: 15
clone size: few
J gene: TRBJ2-3
V gene: TRBV13
CDR3 protein: CASSLEGTSLGTQYF

CDR3 length: 14
clone size: many
J gene: TRBJ1-6
V gene: TRBV20-1
CDR3 protein: CSATRGQNNSPLHF

CDR3 length: 16
clone size: few
J gene: TRBJ2-5
V gene: TRBV3-1
CDR3 protein: CASRGGPIRDQETQYF

CDR3 length: 17
clone size: NA
J gene: TRBJ2-2
V gene: TRBV28
CDR3 protein: CASSLARAPRHTGELFF

CDR3 length: 16
clone size: NA
J gene: TRBJ2-3
V gene: TRBV11-1
CDR3 protein: CASSGLYERDTDTQYF

CDR3 length: 14
clone size: NA
J gene: TRBJ1-1
V gene: TRBV28
CDR3 protein: CASSLTLGQGEAFF

CDR3 length: 15
clone size: NA
J gene: TRBJ2-3
V gene: TRBV6-5
CDR3 protein: CASSPDITSTDTQYF

CDR3 length: 16
clone size: NA
J gene: TRBJ2-7
V gene: TRBV2
CDR3 protein: CAGSEATSGGSYEQYF

CDR3 length: 17
clone size: few
J gene: TRBJ2-3
V gene: TRBV6-1
CDR3 protein: CASSWGSLADVSDTQYF

CDR3 length: 14
clone size: NA
J gene: TRBJ1-2
V gene: TRBV9
CDR3 protein: CASSPGQASGGYTF

CDR3 length: 14
clone size: few
J gene: TRBJ1-2
V gene: TRBV20-1
CDR3 protein: CSARETGAGYGYTF

CDR3 length: 16
clone size: NA
J gene: TRBJ1-5
V gene: TRBV7-2
CDR3 protein: CASSLETNRNNQPQHF

CDR3 length: 14
clone size: NA
J gene: TRBJ2-7
V gene: TRBV7-9
CDR3 protein: CASSPGLYPYEQYF

CDR3 length: 15
clone size: NA
J gene: TRBJ1-5
V gene: TRBV2
CDR3 protein: CASSEEGVSNQPQHF

CDR3 length: 11
clone size: few
J gene: TRBJ1-2
V gene: TRBV29-1
CDR3 protein: CSVEQGDGYTF

CDR3 length: 11
clone size: few
J gene: TRBJ1-2
V gene: TRBV20-1
CDR3 protein: CSARHGNVYTF

CDR3 length: 19
clone size: NA
J gene: TRBJ2-5
V gene: TRBV5-1
CDR3 protein: CASSFGPPRDIGPQETQYF

CDR3 length: 14
clone size: many
J gene: TRBJ2-1
V gene: TRBV29-1
CDR3 protein: CSAKRWDLYNEQFF

CDR3 length: 20
clone size: few
J gene: TRBJ1-1
V gene: TRBV11-2
CDR3 protein: CASSFSLTQWDSLENTEAFF

CDR3 length: 16
clone size: NA
J gene: TRBJ2-3
V gene: TRBV7-7
CDR3 protein: CASSGGTGLNRDTQYF

CDR3 length: 14
clone size: NA
J gene: TRBJ1-2
V gene: TRBV28
CDR3 protein: CASSPYLANYGYTF

CDR3 length: 15
clone size: NA
J gene: TRBJ2-5
V gene: TRBV24-1
CDR3 protein: CATSQAGGPYETQYF